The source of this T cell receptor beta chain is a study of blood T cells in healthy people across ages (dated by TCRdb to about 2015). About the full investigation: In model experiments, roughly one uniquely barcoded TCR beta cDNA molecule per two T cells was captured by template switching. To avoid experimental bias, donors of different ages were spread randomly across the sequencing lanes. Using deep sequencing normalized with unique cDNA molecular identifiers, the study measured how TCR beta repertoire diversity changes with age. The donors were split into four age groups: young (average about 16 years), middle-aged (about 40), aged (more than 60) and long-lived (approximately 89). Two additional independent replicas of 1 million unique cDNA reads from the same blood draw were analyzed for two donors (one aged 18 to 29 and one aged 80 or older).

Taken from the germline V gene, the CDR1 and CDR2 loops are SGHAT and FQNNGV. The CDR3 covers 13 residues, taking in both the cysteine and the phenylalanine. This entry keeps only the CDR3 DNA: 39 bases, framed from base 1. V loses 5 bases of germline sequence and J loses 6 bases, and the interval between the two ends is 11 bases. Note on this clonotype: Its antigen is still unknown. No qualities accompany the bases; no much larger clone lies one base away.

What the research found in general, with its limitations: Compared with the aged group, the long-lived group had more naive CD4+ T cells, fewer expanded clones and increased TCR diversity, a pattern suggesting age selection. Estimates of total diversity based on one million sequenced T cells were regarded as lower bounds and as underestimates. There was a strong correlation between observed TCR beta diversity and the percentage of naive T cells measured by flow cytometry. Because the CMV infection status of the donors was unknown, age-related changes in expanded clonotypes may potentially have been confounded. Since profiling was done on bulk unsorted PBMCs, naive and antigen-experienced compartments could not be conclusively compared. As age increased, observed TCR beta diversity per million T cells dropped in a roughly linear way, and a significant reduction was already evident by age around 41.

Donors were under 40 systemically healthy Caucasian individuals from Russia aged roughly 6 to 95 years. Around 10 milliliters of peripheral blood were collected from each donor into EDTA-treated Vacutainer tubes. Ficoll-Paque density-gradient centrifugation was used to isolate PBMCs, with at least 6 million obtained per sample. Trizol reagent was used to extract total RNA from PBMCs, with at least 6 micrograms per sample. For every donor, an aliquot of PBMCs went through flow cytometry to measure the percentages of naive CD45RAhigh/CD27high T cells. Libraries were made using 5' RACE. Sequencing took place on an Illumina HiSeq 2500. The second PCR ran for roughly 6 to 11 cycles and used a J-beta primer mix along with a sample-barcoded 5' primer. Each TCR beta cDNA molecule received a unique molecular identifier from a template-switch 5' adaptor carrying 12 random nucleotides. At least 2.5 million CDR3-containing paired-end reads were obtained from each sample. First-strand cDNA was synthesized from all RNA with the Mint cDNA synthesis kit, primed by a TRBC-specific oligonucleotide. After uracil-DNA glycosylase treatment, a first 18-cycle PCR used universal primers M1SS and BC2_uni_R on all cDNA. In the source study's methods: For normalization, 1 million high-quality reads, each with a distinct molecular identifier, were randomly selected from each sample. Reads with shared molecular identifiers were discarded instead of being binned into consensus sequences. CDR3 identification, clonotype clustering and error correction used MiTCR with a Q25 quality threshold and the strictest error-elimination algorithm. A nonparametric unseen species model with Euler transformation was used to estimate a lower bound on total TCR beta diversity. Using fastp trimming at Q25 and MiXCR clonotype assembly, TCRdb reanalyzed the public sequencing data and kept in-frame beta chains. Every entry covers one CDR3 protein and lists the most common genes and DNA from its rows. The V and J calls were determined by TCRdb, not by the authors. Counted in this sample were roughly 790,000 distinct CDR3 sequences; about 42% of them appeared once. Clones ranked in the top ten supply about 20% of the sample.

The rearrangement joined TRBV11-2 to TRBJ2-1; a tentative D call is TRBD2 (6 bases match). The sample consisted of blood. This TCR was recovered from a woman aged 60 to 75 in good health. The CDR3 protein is CASSPTSPNEQFF. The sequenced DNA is TGTGCCAGCAGCCCGACTAGTCCCAATGAGCAGTTCTTC.